This TCR beta chain was found in a study of cytomegalovirus exposure and HLA in healthy donors. Primers: 60 Vbeta forward and 13 Jbeta reverse. Assay: immunoSEQ multiplex PCR; the TCRdb copy retains only in-frame clones and omits some. The repertoire holds about 160,000 clones, with 75% as singletons. The CDR3 sequence is 16 residues long. Per germline, CDR1 LNHDA and CDR2 SQIVND (reference sequence). V lost 5 bases, J lost 6 bases, and 8 bases stayed unmatched. The TCR was taken from a woman in her forties or fifties in good health and CMV-seropositive. V usage is TRBV19 and J usage is TRBJ2-3, with 13 bases that match TRBD2. Sequencing was done on a sample of PBMCs. The CDR3 nucleotides are TGTGCCAGTAGTGGGACTAGCGGGATAGCAGGCGATACGCAGTATTTT. Amino acid sequence: CASSGTSGIAGDTQYF.